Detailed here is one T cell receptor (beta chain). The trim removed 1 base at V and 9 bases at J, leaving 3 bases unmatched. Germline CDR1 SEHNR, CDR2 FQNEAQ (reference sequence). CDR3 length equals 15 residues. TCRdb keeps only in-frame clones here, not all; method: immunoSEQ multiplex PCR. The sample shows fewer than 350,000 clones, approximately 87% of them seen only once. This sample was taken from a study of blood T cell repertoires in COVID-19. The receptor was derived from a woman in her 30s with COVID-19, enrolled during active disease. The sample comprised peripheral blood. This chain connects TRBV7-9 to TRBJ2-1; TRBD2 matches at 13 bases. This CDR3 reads CASSLVTSGGTEQFF. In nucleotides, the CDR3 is TGTGCCAGCAGCTTAGTGACTAGCGGGGGGACTGAGCAGTTCTTC.